This T cell receptor (beta chain) came from a study of technical replicates of blood from a handful of donors. Here immunoSEQ multiplex PCR was the method, and the copy in TCRdb shows in-frame clones only, minus some. The table records roughly 79,000 clones, roughly 91% of them present only once. Per germline, CDR1 MNHEY and CDR2 SMNVEV (reference sequence). V was shortened by 10 bases and J by 8 bases, with 13 bases between the two germline ends. CDR3 length: 11 residues. This clone was seen a handful of times. Sequenced sample: T cells isolated from PBMCs. This receptor was obtained from a human donor in good health. Some clones in this sample may be carry-over from other donors' samples. V usage is TRBV27 and J usage is TRBJ2-3; D possibly corresponds to TRBD2 (6 bases). The CDR3 DNA sequence: TGTGCCACCTCAGCCGGGGGTACGCAGTATTTT. Protein product: CATSAGGTQYF.